This is a list of T cell receptor beta chains from one sample in a study of response to subunit inactivated influenza vaccine. TCRdb fed the RT-PCR reads into MiXCR, producing one record per CDR3 protein. The table records 600,000 to 850,000 distinct CDR3 sequences, 11% to 15% of them present only once. Specimen: PBMCs from blood, collected roughly 2 weeks before vaccination. The receptors shown here come from a man aged 45-60 years who received an inactivated influenza vaccine. Each CDR3 is given with its conserved first and last residue. The order of the fields is J gene, V gene, clone size, D gene, CDR3 protein, CDR3 DNA. D genes are given only for firm matches. A clone size is listed for some rows: how often the clone was seen (once, few, many), or a class if it is expanded.

j_gene: TRBJ2-3
v_gene: TRBV7-9
abundance: NA
d_gene: TRBD1
CDR3aa: CASHQGAFQGGTDTQYF
CDR3nt: TGTGCCAGCCACCAGGGGGCGTTCCAAGGAGGCACAGATACGCAGTATTTT

j_gene: TRBJ1-1
v_gene: TRBV27
abundance: NA
d_gene: NA
CDR3aa: CASSYINGKAFF
CDR3nt: TGTGCCAGCAGTTATATTAACGGGAAAGCTTTCTTT

j_gene: TRBJ2-7
v_gene: TRBV4-3
abundance: NA
d_gene: NA
CDR3aa: CASSRKRGEGSYEQYF
CDR3nt: TGCGCCAGCAGCCGGAAGAGGGGGGAAGGGTCCTACGAGCAGTACTTC

j_gene: TRBJ1-5
v_gene: TRBV15
abundance: few
d_gene: NA
CDR3aa: CATSRDGGGNQPQHF
CDR3nt: TGTGCCACCAGCAGAGATGGAGGGGGCAATCAGCCCCAGCATTTT

j_gene: TRBJ2-2
v_gene: TRBV6-1
abundance: few
d_gene: TRBD1
CDR3aa: CASSQTGAQNTGELFF
CDR3nt: TGTGCCAGCAGTCAAACAGGGGCGCAGAACACCGGGGAGCTGTTTTTT

j_gene: TRBJ2-2
v_gene: TRBV6-2/TRBV6-3
abundance: many
d_gene: TRBD1
CDR3aa: CASSYPFGQGNQRYTGELFF
CDR3nt: TGTGCCAGCAGTTACCCCTTCGGACAGGGAAATCAACGATACACCGGGGAGCTGTTTTTT

j_gene: TRBJ2-5
v_gene: TRBV10-3
abundance: NA
d_gene: NA
CDR3aa: CANRAGGKETQYF
CDR3nt: TGTGCCAACCGGGCTGGAGGGAAAGAGACCCAGTACTTC

j_gene: TRBJ2-1
v_gene: TRBV6-1
abundance: few
d_gene: NA
CDR3aa: CASRKPRFRQFF
CDR3nt: TGTGCCAGCAGGAAACCCCGATTCAGGCAGTTCTTC

j_gene: TRBJ2-5
v_gene: TRBV20-1
abundance: few
d_gene: NA
CDR3aa: CSAKTARVGETQYF
CDR3nt: TGCAGTGCTAAAACGGCGCGGGTGGGGGAGACCCAGTACTTC

j_gene: TRBJ2-7
v_gene: TRBV20-1
abundance: NA
d_gene: NA
CDR3aa: CSARMGRYEQYF
CDR3nt: TGCAGTGCTAGGATGGGCAGATACGAGCAGTACTTC